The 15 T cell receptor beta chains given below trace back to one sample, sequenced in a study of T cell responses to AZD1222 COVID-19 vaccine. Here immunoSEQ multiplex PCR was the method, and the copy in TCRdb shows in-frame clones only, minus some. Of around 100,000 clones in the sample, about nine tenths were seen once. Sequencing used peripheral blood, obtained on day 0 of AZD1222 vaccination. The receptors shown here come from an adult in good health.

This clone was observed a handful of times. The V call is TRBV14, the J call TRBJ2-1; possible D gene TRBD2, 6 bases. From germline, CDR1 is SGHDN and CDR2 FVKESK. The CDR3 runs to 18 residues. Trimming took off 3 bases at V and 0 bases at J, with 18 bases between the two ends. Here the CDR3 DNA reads TGTGCCAGCAGCCACCCCGAGGGGTGGGACTCCTCCTACAATGAGCAGTTCTTC. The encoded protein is CASSHPEGWDSSYNEQFF.

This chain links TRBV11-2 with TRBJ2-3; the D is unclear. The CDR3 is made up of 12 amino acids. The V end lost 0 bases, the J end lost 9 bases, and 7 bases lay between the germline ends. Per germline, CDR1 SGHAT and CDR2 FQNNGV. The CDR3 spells CASSLDPGTQYF. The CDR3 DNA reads TGTGCCAGCAGCTTAGATCCCGGAACGCAGTATTTT.

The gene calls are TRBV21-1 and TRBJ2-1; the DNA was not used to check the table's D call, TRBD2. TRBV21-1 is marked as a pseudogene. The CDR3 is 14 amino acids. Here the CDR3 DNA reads TGTGCCAGCAGCAAAGGGGGGGGCCTCAATGAGCAGTTCTTC. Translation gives CASSKGGGLNEQFF.

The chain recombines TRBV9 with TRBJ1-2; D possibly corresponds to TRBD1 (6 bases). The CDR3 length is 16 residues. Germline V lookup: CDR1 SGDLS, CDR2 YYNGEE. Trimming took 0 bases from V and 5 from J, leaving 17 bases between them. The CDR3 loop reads CASSVGDIATEYGYTF. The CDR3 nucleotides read TGTGCCAGCAGCGTAGGGGACATTGCTACGGAGTATGGCTACACCTTC.

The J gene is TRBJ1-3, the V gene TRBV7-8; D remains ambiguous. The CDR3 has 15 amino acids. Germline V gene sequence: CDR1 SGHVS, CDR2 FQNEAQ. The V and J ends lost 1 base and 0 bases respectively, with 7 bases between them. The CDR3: CASSLGSSSGNTIYF. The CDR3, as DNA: TGTGCCAGCAGCTTAGGGTCGAGCTCTGGAAACACCATATATTTT. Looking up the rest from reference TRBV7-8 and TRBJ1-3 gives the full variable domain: GAGVSQSPRYKVAKRGQDVALRCDPISGHVSLFWYQQALGQGPEFLTYFQNEAQLDKSGLPSDRFFAERPEGSVSTLKIQRTQQEDSAVYLCASSLGSSSGNTIYFGEGSWLTVV.

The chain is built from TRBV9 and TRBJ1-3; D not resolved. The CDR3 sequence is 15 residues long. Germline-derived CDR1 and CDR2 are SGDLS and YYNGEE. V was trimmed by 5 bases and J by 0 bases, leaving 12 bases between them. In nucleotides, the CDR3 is TGTGCCAGCAGTGCCGACGCTTACTCTGGAAACACCATATATTTT. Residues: CASSADAYSGNTIYF.

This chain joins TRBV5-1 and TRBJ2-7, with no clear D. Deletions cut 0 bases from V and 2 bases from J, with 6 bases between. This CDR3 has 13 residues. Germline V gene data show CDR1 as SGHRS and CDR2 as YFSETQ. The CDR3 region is CASSLAPTYEQYF. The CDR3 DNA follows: TGCGCCAGCAGCTTGGCTCCGACCTACGAGCAGTACTTC.

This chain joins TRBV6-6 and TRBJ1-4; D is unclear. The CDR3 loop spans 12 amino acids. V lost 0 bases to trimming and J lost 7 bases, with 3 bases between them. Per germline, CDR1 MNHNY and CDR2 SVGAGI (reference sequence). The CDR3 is CASSYSPEKLFF. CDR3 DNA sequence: TGTGCCAGCAGTTACTCCCCTGAAAAACTGTTTTTT.

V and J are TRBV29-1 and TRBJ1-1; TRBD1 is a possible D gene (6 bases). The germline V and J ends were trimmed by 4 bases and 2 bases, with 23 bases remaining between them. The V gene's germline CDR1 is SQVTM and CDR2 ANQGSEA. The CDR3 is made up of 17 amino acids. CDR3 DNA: TGCAGCGTTGGAATGGGGGGGCCTCAGGGGCCCAACACTGAAGCTTTCTTT. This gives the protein CSVGMGGPQGPNTEAFF.

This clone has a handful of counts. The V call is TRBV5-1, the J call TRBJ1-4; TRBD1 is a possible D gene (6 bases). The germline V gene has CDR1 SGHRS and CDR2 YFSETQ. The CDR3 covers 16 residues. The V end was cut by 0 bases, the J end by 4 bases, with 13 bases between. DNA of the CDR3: TGCGCCAGCAGCTTGGAGGGGGGCGCATTTAATGAAAAACTGTTTTTT. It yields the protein CASSLEGGAFNEKLFF.

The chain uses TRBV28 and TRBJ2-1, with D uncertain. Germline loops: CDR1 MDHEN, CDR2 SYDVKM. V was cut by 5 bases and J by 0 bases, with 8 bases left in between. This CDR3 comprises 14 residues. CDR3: CASSLRGSYNEQFF. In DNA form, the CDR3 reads TGTGCCAGCAGTCTCAGAGGCTCCTACAATGAGCAGTTCTTC.

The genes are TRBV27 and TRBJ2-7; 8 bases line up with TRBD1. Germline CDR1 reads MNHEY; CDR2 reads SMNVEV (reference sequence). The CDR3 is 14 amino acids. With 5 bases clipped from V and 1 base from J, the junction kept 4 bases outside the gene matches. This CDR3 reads CASSGQGISYEQYF. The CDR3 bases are TGTGCCAGCAGTGGACAGGGAATATCCTACGAGCAGTACTTC.

The CDR3 sequence: CASKKGGPAKNIQYF. CDR3 coding DNA: TGTGCCAGCAAAAAGGGGGGGCCGGCCAAAAACATTCAGTACTTC. This chain joins TRBV27 and TRBJ2-4, with D perhaps TRBD2 (7 bases). CDR3 length: 15 residues. Looked up from germline, CDR1 is MNHEY and CDR2 is SMNVEV (reference sequence). Trimming pared 7 bases from V and 1 base from J, leaving 14 bases between.

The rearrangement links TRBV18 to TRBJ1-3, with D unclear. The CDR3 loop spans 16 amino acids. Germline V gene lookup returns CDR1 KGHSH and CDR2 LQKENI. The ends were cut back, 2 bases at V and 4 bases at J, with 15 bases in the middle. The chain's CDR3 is CASSPNSEGTGNTIYF. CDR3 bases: TGTGCCAGCTCACCAAATTCGGAGGGTACCGGAAACACCATATATTTT.

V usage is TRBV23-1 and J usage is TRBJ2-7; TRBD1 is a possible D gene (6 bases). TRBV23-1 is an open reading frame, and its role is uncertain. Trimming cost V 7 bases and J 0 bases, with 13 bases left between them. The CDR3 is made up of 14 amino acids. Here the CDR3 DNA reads TGCGCCAGCAAAAATGTACAGGGCTCCTACGAGCAGTACTTC. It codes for CASKNVQGSYEQYF.